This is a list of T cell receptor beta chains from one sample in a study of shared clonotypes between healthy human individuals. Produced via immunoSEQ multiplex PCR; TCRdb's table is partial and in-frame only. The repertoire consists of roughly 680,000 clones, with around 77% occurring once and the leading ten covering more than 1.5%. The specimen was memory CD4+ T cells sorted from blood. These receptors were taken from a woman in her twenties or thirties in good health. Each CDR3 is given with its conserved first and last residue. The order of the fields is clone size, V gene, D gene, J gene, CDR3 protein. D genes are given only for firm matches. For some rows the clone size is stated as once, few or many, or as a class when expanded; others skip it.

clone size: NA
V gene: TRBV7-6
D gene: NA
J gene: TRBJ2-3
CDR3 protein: CASSSSADTQYF

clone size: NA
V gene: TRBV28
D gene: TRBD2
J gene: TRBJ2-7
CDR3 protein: CASSPSGSSYEQYF

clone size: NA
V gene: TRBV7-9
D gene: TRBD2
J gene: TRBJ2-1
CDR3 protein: CASSFGLAGNYEQFF

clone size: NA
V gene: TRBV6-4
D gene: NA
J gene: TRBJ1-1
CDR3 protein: CASSDYGGAAFF

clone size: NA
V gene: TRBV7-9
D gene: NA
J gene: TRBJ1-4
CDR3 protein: CASRQGGEKLFF

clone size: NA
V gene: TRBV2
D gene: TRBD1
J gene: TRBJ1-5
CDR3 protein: CASSLDRGSSQPQHF

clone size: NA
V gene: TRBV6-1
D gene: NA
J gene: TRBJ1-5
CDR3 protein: CATSEKYGFDQPQHF

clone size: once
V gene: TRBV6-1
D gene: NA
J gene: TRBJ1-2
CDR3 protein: CASSEGWQGTNYGYTF

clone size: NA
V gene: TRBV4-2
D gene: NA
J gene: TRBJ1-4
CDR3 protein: CASSQVVEVANEKLFF

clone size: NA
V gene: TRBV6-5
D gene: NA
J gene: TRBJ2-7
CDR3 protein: CASSSAGRSYEQYF

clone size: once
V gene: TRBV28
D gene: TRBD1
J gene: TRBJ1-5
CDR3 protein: CASITGQQNQPQHF

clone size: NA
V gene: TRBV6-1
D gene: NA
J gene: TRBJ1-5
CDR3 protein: CASGTEDVGHQPQHF

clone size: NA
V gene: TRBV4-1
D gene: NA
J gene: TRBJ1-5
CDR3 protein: CASSQGGGSLSNQPQHF

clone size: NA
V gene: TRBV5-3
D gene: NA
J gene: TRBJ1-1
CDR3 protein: CARSLGRDGSEAFF

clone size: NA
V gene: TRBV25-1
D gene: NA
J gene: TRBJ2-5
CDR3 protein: CASSEYEGRWYF

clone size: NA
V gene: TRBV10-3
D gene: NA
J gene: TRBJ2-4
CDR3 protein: CAISESGYLAKNIQYF

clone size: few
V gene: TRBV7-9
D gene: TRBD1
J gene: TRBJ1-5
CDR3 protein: CASSPQGVNQPQHF

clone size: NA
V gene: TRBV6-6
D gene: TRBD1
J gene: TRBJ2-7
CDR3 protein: CATGSPMTGVGEQYF

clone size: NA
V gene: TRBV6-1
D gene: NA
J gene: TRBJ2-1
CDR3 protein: CASMVLNEQFF

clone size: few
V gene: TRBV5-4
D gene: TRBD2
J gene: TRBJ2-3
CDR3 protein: CASSSFGTSGRDTQYF

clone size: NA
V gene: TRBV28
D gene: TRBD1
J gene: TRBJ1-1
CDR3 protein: CASSPGTGGSLAEAFF

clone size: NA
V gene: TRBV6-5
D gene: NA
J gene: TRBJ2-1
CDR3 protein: CASSYSLAHSYNEQFF